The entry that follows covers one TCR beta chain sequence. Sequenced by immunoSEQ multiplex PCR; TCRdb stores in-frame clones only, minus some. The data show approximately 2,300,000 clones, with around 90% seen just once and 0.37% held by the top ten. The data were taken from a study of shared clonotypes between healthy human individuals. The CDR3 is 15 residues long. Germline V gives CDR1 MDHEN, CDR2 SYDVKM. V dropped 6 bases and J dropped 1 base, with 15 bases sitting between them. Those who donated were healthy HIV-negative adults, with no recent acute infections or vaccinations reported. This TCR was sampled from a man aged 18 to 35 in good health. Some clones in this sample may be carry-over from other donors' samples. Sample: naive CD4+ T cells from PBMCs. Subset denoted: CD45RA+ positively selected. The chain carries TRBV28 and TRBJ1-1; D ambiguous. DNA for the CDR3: TGTGCCAGCAGCACCTGGAGCAGGAGGAACACTGAAGCTTTCTTT. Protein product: CASSTWSRRNTEAFF.